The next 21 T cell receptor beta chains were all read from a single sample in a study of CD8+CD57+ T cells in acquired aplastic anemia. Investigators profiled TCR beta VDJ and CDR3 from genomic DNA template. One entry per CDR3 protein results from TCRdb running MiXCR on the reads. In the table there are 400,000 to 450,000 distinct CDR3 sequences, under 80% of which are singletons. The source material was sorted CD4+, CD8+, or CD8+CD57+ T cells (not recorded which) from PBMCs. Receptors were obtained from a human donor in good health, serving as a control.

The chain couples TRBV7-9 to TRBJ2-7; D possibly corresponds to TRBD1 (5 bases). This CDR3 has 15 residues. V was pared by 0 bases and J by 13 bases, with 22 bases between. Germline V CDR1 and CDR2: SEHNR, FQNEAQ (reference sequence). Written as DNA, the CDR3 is TGTGCCAGCAGCTTAGCGGGGTCGACAGCGAACACTGAATACTTC. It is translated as CASSLAGSTANTEYF.

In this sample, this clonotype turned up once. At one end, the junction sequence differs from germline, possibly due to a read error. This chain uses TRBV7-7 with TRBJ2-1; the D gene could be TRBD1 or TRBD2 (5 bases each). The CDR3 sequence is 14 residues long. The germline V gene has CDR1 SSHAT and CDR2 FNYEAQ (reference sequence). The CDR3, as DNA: TGTGCTAGCAGCTTAGCGCTAGGGGACAATGAGCAGTTCTTC. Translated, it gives CASSLALGDNEQFF. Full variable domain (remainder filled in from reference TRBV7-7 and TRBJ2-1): GAGVSQSPRYKVTKRGQDVTLRCDPISSHATLYWYQQALGQGPEFLTYFNYEAQPDKSGLPSDRFSAERPEGSISTLTIQRTEQRDSAMYRCASSLALGDNEQFFGPGTRLTVL.

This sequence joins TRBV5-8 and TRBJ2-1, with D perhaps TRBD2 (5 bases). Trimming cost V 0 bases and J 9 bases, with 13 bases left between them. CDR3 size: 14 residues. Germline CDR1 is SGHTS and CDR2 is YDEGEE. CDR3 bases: TGTGCCAGCAGCTTGGAGGGAGCTCCTCCTGAGCAGTTCTTC. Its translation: CASSLEGAPPEQFF.

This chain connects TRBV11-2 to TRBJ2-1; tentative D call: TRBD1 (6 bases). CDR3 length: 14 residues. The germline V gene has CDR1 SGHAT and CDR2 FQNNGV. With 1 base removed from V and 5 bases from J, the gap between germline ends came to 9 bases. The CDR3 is CASSLAGADNEQFF. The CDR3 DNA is TGTGCCAGCAGCTTAGCAGGGGCTGACAATGAGCAGTTCTTC.

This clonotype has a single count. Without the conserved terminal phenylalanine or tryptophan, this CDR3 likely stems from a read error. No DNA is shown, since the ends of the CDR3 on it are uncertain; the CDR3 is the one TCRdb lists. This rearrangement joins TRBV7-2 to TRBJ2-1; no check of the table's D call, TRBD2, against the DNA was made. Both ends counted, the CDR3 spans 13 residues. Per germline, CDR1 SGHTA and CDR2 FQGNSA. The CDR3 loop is CASSSWAYNSPLH.

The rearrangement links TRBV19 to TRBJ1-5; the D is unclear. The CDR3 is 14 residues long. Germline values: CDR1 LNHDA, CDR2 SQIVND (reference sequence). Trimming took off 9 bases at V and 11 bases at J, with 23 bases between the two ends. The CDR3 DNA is TGTGCCAGCAGCTTACGTGATAGCGGAGAGACCCAGCATTTT. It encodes CASSLRDSGETQHF.

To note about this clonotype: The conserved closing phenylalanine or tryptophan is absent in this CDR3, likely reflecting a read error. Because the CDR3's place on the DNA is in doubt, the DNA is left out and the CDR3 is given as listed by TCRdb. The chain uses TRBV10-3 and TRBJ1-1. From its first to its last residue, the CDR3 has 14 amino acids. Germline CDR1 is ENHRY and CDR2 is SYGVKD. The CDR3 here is CAISGHEDEQYSGP.

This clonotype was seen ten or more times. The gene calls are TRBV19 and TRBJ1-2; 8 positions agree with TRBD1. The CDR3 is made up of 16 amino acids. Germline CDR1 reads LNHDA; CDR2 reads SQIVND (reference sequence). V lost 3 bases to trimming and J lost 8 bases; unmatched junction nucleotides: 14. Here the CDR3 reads CASSIGTGQPWGGYTF. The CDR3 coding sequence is TGTGCCAGTAGTATTGGGACAGGCCAACCTTGGGGGGGCTACACCTTC.

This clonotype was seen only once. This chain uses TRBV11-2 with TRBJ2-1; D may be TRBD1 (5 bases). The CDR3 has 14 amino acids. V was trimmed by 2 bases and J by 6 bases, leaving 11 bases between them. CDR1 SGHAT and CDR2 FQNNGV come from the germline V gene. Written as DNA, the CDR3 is TGTGCCAGCAGCTTATTGAGACAGCGCAATGAGCAGTTCTTC. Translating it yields CASSLLRQRNEQFF.

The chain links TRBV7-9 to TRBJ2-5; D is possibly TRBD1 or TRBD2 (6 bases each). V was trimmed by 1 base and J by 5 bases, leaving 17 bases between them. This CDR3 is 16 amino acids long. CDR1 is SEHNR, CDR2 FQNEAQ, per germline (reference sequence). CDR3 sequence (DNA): TGTGCCAGCAGCTTAGGGGGCGAGGGGGACTGGGAGACCCAGTACTTC. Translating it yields CASSLGGEGDWETQYF.

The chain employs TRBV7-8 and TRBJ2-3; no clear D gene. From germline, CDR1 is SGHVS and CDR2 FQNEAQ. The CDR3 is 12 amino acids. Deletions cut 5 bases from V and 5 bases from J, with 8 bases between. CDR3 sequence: CASSIGLDTQYF. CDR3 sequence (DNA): TGTGCCAGCAGCATCGGCCTAGATACGCAGTATTTT.

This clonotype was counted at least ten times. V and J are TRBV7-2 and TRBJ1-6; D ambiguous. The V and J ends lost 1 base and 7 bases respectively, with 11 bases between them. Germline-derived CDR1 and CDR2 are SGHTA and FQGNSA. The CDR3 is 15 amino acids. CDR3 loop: CASSLGLGINSPLHF. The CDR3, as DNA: TGTGCCAGCAGCTTAGGATTGGGAATAAATTCACCCCTCCACTTT. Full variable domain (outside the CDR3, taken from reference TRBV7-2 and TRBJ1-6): GAGVSQSPSNKVTEKGKDVELRCDPISGHTALYWYRQSLGQGLEFLIYFQGNSAPDKSGLPSDRFSAERTGGSVSTLTIQRTQQEDSAVYLCASSLGLGINSPLHFGNGTRLTVT.

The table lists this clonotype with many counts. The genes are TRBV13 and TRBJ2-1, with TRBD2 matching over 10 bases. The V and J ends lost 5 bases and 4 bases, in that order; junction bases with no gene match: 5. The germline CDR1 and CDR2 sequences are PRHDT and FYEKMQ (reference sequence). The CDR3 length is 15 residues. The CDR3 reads CASSTTSGMYNEQFF. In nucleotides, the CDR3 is TGTGCCAGCAGCACTACTAGCGGGATGTACAATGAGCAGTTCTTC.

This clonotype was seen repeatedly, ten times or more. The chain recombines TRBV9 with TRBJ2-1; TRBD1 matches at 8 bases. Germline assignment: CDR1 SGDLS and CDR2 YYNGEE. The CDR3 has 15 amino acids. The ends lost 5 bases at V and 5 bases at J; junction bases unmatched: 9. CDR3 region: CASSEGQGLDNEQFF. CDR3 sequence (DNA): TGTGCCAGCAGTGAAGGACAGGGCCTCGACAATGAGCAGTTCTTC. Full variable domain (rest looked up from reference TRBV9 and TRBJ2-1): DSGVTQTPKHLITATGQRVTLRCSPRSGDLSVYWYQQSLDQGLQFLIQYYNGEERAKGNILERFSAQQFPDLHSELNLSSLELGDSALYFCASSEGQGLDNEQFFGPGTRLTVL.

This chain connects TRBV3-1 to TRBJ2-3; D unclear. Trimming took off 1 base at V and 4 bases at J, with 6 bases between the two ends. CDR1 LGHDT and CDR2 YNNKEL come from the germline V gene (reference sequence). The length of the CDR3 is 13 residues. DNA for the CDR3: TGTGCCAGCAGCCAAGGCCGCCCAGATACGCAGTATTTT. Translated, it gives CASSQGRPDTQYF.

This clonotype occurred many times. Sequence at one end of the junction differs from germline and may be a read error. CDR3 in amino acids: CASSLAGPGGEQYF. CDR3 nucleotides: TGTGCCAGCAGCCTAGCGGGGCCGGGGGGGGAGCAGTACTTC. J is TRBJ2-7 and V is TRBV7-2, with 9 bases matching TRBD2. The CDR3 is 14 amino acids. The germline CDR1 and CDR2 sequences are SGHTA and FQGNSA.

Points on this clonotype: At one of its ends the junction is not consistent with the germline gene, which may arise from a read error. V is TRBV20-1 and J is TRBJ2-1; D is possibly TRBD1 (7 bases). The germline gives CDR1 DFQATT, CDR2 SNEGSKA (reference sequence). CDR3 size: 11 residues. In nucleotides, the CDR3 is TGCAGTGCTACTCGACAGGGCGGGGAGATCTTC. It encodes CSATRQGGEIF.

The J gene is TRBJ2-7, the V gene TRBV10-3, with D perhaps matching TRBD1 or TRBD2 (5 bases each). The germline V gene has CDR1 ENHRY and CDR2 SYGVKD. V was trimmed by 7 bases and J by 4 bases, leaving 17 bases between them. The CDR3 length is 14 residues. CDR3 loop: CAITAVQEAYEQYF. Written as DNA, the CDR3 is TGTGCCATCACCGCGGTACAGGAGGCGTACGAGCAGTACTTC.

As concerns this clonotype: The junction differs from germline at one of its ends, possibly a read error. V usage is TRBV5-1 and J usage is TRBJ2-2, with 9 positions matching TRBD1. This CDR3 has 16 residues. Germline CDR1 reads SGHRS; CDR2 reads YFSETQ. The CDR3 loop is CASSSSTGGYTGELFF. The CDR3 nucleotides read TGCGCCAGCAGCTCTTCGACAGGGGGGTACACTGGGGAGCTGTTTTTT.

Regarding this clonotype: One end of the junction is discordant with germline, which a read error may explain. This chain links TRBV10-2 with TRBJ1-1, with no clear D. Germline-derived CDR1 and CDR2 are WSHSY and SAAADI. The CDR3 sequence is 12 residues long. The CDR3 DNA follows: TGCGCCATCAGTAGGTGGTCCTCCGAACAGTTCTTT. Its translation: CAISRWSSEQFF.

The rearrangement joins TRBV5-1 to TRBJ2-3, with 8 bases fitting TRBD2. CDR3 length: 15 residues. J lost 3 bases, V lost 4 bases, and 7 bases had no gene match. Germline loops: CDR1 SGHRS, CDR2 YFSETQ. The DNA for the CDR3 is TGCGCCAGCAGCACAGCGGGAGTAAAAACAGATACGCAGTATTTT. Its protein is CASSTAGVKTDTQYF.